This is a list of T cell receptor beta chains from one sample in a study of blood T cell repertoires in COVID-19. The method was immunoSEQ multiplex PCR; TCRdb's version includes in-frame clones alone and lacks a portion of them. The sample has 270,000 or so clones; 80% to 85% are singletons. Sequenced: PBMCs or T cells enriched from blood (not recorded which). Source of these receptors: a man aged 45 to 65 who had recovered from COVID-19. Each CDR3 is given without its conserved first and last residue. The order of the fields is J gene, V gene, CDR3 protein.

J: TRBJ2-1; V: TRBV5-8; CDR3: ASSLGLAGGPYEQF
J: TRBJ2-7; V: TRBV3-1/TRBV3-2; CDR3: ASSQVSTEQY
J: TRBJ2-2; V: TRBV5-1; CDR3: ASSPTGENTGELF
J: TRBJ2-7; V: TRBV6-5; CDR3: ASSYVTGGEQY
J: TRBJ2-7; V: TRBV28; CDR3: ASSTTGGSDEQY
J: TRBJ2-1; V: TRBV20-1; CDR3: SARQVEQF
J: TRBJ2-7; V: TRBV12-3/TRBV12-4; CDR3: ASSTSSYEQY
J: TRBJ2-7; V: TRBV5-1; CDR3: ASTKGAGGLSYEQY
J: TRBJ2-2; V: TRBV28; CDR3: ASSPLRTNTGELF
J: TRBJ2-7; V: TRBV4-1; CDR3: ASSQGTGNEQY
J: TRBJ2-2; V: TRBV7-9; CDR3: ASSPVVQGVNTGELF
J: TRBJ1-1; V: TRBV28; CDR3: ASSQGGQGWEWGTEAF
J: TRBJ2-1; V: TRBV7-3; CDR3: ASSSERGGWNEQF
J: TRBJ2-3; V: TRBV10-3; CDR3: AINPGTSGADTQY
J: TRBJ1-2; V: TRBV3-1/TRBV3-2; CDR3: ASSQNPGGGYGYT
J: TRBJ2-2; V: TRBV11-3; CDR3: ASSFSGRVTGELF
J: TRBJ1-1; V: TRBV5-4; CDR3: ATRDRATEAF
J: TRBJ2-2; V: TRBV4-3; CDR3: ASSQERTTGELF
J: TRBJ1-6; V: TRBV18; CDR3: ASSQIQGTNSPLH
J: TRBJ2-3; V: TRBV9; CDR3: ASSVSTRLAGNTDTQY
J: TRBJ1-5; V: TRBV6-1; CDR3: ASRDRGQVQPQH
J: TRBJ1-1; V: TRBV30; CDR3: AWSVRGSEAF
J: TRBJ2-3; V: TRBV18; CDR3: ASSPPTVSTDTQY
J: TRBJ2-7; V: TRBV7-2; CDR3: ASSYATGGSYEQY
J: TRBJ2-2; V: TRBV19; CDR3: ASTNLGQTANTGELF
J: TRBJ2-5; V: TRBV29-1; CDR3: SGRTGGEETQY
J: TRBJ1-4; V: TRBV2; CDR3: ASSPGQGFGKLF
J: TRBJ2-1; V: TRBV6-8; CDR3: ASRATSGLYNEQF
J: TRBJ1-5; V: TRBV7-8; CDR3: ASSRETNSNQPQH
J: TRBJ1-3; V: TRBV28; CDR3: ASSTGDTIY
J: TRBJ2-5; V: TRBV18; CDR3: ASSPLRTGQETQY
J: TRBJ2-7; V: TRBV4-1; CDR3: ASSHALGTENYEQY
J: TRBJ1-6; V: TRBV9; CDR3: ASSVREGSPLH
J: TRBJ2-7; V: TRBV5-1; CDR3: ASSSQRGSYEQY
J: TRBJ2-4; V: TRBV18; CDR3: ASSPENIQY